This is a list of T cell receptor beta chains from one sample in a study of tumor-infiltrating lymphocytes in primary liver carcinoma. TCRdb fed the multiplex PCR reads into MiXCR, producing one record per CDR3 protein. The sample includes around 210,000 distinct CDR3 sequences, almost 65% seen only once; the top ten take 5.5% to 9%. The sample comprised peripheral blood. These receptors were obtained from a woman aged 55 to 70 with primary liver carcinoma and hepatitis B virus infection. Each CDR3 is given without its conserved first and last residue. Size is stated for part of the rows, as once, few or many counts, or as a class when the clone is expanded.

>10|TRBV11-2|.|TRBJ2-1
ASSSPWFEQF
>11|TRBV5-6|.|TRBJ2-5
ASSPVIDETQY
>11|TRBV7-9|many|TRBJ1-1
AQQLGDDTEAF
>13|TRBV14|many|TRBJ2-7
ASSQDSRDYYEQY
>15|TRBV11-2|.|TRBJ2-3
ASSLDRLVGEYDRQY
>12|TRBV12-3/TRBV12-4|once|TRBJ2-3
VTHWGSRTDTQY
>13|TRBV5-8|few|TRBJ2-1
ASSHAGAPYNEQF
>14|TRBV2|.|TRBJ2-5
ASSPTSGTGQETQY
>14|TRBV19|.|TRBJ2-5
ATRPLGGGLQETQY
>15|TRBV11-3|.|TRBJ1-6
ARSLRTGGPDNSPLH
>10|TRBV11-2|medium-sized|TRBJ2-7
ASSFKDVGQY
>12|TRBV11-3|.|TRBJ1-1
VSSQDGLSTETF
>10|TRBV29-1|many|TRBJ2-2
SVGLDTGELF
>12|TRBV6-5|.|TRBJ2-1
ASRRGDGYNEQF
>14|TRBV28|.|TRBJ1-3
ASTQFTGSSGNTIY
>13|TRBV19|.|TRBJ1-2
DSTRIEGVDYGYT
>12|TRBV6-1|.|TRBJ2-3
ASCEWGRADMQY
>12|TRBV10-2|.|TRBJ1-6
ASGETISGSPLH
>13|TRBV5-1|.|TRBJ2-1
ASSLIVSGSSRQF
>13|TRBV25-1|.|TRBJ2-7
ASSDAAGAENEQY
>13|TRBV11-2|many|TRBJ2-7
ASSLAGATAYEQY
>12|TRBV7-8|.|TRBJ2-5
ASSLAGVAETQY
>13|TRBV6-5|.|TRBJ1-1
ASTMTGLLNTEAF
>13|TRBV9|.|TRBJ2-3
ASSVDVGYTDTQY